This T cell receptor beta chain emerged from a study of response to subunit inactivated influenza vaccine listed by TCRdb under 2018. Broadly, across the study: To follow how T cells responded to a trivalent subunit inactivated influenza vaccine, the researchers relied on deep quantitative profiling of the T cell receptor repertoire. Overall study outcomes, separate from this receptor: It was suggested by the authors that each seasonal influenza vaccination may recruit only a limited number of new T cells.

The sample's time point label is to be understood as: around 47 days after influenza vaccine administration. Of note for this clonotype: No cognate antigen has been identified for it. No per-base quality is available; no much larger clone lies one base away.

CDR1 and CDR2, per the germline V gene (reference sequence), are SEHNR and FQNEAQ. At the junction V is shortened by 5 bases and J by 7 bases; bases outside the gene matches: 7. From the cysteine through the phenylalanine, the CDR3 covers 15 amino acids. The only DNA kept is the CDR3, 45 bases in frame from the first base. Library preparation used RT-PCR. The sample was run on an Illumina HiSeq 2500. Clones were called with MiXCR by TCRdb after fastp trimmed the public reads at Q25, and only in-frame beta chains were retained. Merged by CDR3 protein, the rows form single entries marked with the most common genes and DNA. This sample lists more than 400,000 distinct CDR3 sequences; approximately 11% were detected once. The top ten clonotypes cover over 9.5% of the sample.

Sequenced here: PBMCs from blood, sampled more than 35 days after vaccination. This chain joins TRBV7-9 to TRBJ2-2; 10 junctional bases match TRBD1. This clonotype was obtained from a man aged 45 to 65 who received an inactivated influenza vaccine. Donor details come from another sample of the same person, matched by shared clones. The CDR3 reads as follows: CASSPRGQGHGELFF. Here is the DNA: TGTGCCAGCAGCCCAAGGGGACAGGGGCACGGGGAGCTGTTTTTT.